This T cell receptor beta chain emerged from a study of T cell changes during pregnancy in multiple sclerosis. The CDR3 runs to 14 residues. Germline V gene lookup returns CDR1 SNHLY and CDR2 FYNNEI. The ends lost 6 bases at V and 4 bases at J; junction bases unmatched: 6. The table came from immunoSEQ multiplex PCR; TCRdb's copy has only in-frame clones and leaves some out. Of some 100,000 clones in the sample, 80% to 95% were seen once. The sample here was peripheral blood, taken after pregnancy. The TCR sequence derives from a female donor with multiple sclerosis, enrolled in a pregnancy study. V usage is TRBV2 and J usage is TRBJ2-1; the match to TRBD2 covers 7 bases. CDR3 protein: CASRVGSGYNEQFF. In nucleotides, the CDR3 is TGTGCCAGCAGGGTGGGTAGCGGGTACAATGAGCAGTTCTTC.